The next 2 T cell receptor beta chains were all read from a single sample in a study of blood T cell repertoires in COVID-19. The repertoire was sequenced with immunoSEQ multiplex PCR; TCRdb's copy has only in-frame clones and lacks some. Found here are 280,000 or so clones, 89% of them singletons; the top ten hold roughly an eighth. Sequencing used peripheral blood. Receptor source: a woman aged 60-75 years with acute or convalescent COVID-19.

The rearrangement links TRBV30 to TRBJ2-1, with D unclear. The V end lost 2 bases, the J end lost 0 bases, and 5 bases lay between the germline ends. In germline, CDR1 is GTSNPN, CDR2 SVGIG (reference sequence). The CDR3 totals 13 residues. For the CDR3, the DNA is TGTGCCTGGAGTTGGAGCTCCTACAATGAGCAGTTCTTC. It specifies CAWSWSSYNEQFF.

The V gene is TRBV9, the J gene TRBJ2-1, with 12 bases identical to TRBD2. The CDR3 sequence is 15 residues long. Germline CDR1 SGDLS, CDR2 YYNGEE. V shed 1 base, J shed 6 bases, and the junction held 2 bases outside the gene matches. CDR3 residues: CASSVRLAGANEQFF. The CDR3 DNA follows: TGTGCCAGCAGCGTACGACTAGCGGGGGCCAATGAGCAGTTCTTC.